The 6 T cell receptor beta chains reported below all come from one sample, sequenced in a study of cytomegalovirus exposure and HLA in healthy donors. The PCR had 60 Vbeta and 13 Jbeta primers. Clones were read by immunoSEQ multiplex PCR, and TCRdb kept only the in-frame ones, dropping some. The sample has under 200,000 clones, 80% to 85% seen once. Specimen: PBMCs. The receptors here all came from a boy aged 5-17 years in good health and CMV-seronegative.

The chain is built from TRBV19 and TRBJ1-2, with D hard to call. The germline CDR1 and CDR2 sequences are LNHDA and SQIVND (reference sequence). Trimming cost V 6 bases and J 5 bases, with 16 bases left between them. The CDR3 is 14 residues long. DNA for the CDR3: TGTGCCAGTAGCCAAGCGGGGAAAACGTATGGCTACACCTTC. Amino acid sequence: CASSQAGKTYGYTF. The complete variable domain, with remaining parts taken from reference TRBV19 and TRBJ1-2, reads DGGITQSPKYLFRKEGQNVTLSCEQNLNHDAMYWYRQDPGQGLRLIYYSQIVNDFQKGDIAEGYSVSREKKESFPLTVTSAQKNPTAFYLCASSQAGKTYGYTFGSGTRLTVV.

This chain joins TRBV14 and TRBJ2-3; D is perhaps TRBD2 (5 bases). V lost 0 bases and J lost 1, with 8 bases in between. Per germline, CDR1 SGHDN and CDR2 FVKESK. The CDR3 is 15 amino acids. Here the CDR3 DNA reads TGTGCCAGCAGCCAAGAAGCGGTTGGCACAGATACGCAGTATTTT. Its translation is CASSQEAVGTDTQYF. Full variable domain (rest looked up from reference TRBV14 and TRBJ2-3): EAGVTQFPSHSVIEKGQTVTLRCDPISGHDNLYWYRRVMGKEIKFLLHFVKESKQDESGMPNNRFLAERTGGTYSTLKVQPAELEDSGVYFCASSQEAVGTDTQYFGPGTRLTVL.

The chain combines TRBV30 with TRBJ2-7; unclear D gene. Germline assignment: CDR1 GTSNPN and CDR2 SVGIG (reference sequence). V shed 3 bases and J shed 2 bases, with 5 bases lying between them. The CDR3 extends over 11 amino acids. The CDR3 spells CAWRNTYEQYF. Here the CDR3 DNA reads TGTGCCTGGAGAAATACCTACGAGCAGTACTTC.

This chain uses TRBV30 with TRBJ1-3; D is unresolved. V lost 5 bases to trimming and J lost 10 bases, with 18 bases between them. This CDR3 is built from 13 residues. Germline CDR1 reads GTSNPN; CDR2 reads SVGIG (reference sequence). The DNA of the CDR3 is TGTGCCTGGTCTTCAACGAGGCGGTGGACCATATATTTT. Amino acid sequence: CAWSSTRRWTIYF.

This clone was picked up a small number of times. The chain employs TRBV6-1 and TRBJ2-1; 8 nucleotides match TRBD2. The CDR3 runs 15 residues. The J segment lost 0 bases and the V segment lost 6 bases, leaving 4 bases of the junction unmatched. Germline lookup yields CDR1 MNHNS and CDR2 SASEGT. The CDR3 region is CASSFGTSSYNEQFF. The CDR3 DNA reads TGTGCCAGCAGCTTCGGGACTAGCTCCTACAATGAGCAGTTCTTC.

J is TRBJ2-5 and V is TRBV30; D is perhaps TRBD2 (6 bases). V gave up 1 base and J gave up 5 bases, with 14 bases separating them. CDR1 and CDR2 from the germline V gene are GTSNPN and SVGIG (reference sequence). The CDR3 has 14 amino acids. This chain's CDR3 is CAWSAWGTSETQYF. The CDR3 DNA follows: TGTGCCTGGAGTGCTTGGGGGACTTCGGAGACCCAGTACTTC.